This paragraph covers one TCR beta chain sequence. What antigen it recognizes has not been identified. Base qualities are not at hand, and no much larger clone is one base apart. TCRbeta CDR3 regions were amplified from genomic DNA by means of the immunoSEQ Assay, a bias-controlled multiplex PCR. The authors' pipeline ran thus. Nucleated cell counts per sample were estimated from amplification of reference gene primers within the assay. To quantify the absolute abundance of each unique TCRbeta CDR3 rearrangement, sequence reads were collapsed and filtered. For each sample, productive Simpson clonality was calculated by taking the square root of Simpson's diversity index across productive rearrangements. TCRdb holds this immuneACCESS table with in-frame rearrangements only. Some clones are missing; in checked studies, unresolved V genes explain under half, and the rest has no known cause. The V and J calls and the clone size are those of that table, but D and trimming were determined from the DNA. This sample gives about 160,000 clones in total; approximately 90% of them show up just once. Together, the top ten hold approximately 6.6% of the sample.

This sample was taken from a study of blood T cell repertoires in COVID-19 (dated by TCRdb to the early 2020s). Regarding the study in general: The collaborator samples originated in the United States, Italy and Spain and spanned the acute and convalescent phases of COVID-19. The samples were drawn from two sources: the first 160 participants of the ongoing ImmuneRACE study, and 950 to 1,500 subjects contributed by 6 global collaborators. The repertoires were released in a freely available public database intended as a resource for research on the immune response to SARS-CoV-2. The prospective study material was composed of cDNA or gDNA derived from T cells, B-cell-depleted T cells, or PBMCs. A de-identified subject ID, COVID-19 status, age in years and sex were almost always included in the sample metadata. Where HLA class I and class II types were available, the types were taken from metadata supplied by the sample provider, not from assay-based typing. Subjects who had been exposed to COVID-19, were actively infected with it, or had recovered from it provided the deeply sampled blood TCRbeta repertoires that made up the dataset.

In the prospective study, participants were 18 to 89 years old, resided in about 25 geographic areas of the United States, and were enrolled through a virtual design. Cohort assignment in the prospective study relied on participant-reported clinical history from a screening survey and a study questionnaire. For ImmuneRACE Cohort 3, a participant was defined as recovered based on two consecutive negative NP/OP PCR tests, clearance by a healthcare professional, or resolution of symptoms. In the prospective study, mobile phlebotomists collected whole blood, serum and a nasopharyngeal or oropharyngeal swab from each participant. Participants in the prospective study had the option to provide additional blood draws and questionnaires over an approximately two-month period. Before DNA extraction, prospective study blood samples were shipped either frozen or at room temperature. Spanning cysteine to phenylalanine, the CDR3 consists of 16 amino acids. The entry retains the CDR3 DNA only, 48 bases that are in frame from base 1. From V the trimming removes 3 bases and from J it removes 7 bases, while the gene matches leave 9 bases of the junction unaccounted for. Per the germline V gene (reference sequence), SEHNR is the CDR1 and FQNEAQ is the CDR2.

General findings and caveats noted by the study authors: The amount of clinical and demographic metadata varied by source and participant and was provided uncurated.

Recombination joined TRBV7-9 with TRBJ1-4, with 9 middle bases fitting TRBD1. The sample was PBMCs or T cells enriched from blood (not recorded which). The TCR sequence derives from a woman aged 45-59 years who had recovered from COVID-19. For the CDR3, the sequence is CASSFLRQGEREKLFF. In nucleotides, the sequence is TGTGCCAGCAGCTTTCTTCGACAGGGGGAGCGTGAAAAACTGTTTTTT.